These T cell receptor beta chains were read from a single sample in a study of blood T cell repertoires in COVID-19. TCRdb's copy holds only in-frame clones and misses some; the assay was immunoSEQ multiplex PCR. The sample carries some 500,000 clones, 70% to 90% recorded once. Material for sequencing was peripheral blood. The receptor source for this set is a woman aged 50 to 60 with COVID-19, enrolled during active disease. Each CDR3 is given with its conserved first and last residue. The D gene is left open where the match is weak. Clone size, where shown, is once, few, many, or a class for clones that have expanded.

D gene	J gene	clone size	V gene	CDR3 DNA	CDR3 protein
.	TRBJ1-1	.	TRBV7-3	TGTGCCAGCAGCTTAGCGGGAGGGAAAACTGAAGCTTTCTTT	CASSLAGGKTEAFF
.	TRBJ1-6	.	TRBV5-1	TGCGCCAGCAGCCCGTCTGAGGGCGGGAGGAATTCACCCCTCCACTTT	CASSPSEGGRNSPLHF
.	TRBJ1-1	.	TRBV15	TGTGCCACCAGCAGGGGGTCGGGAGGTACTGAAGCTTTCTTT	CATSRGSGGTEAFF
.	TRBJ2-2	.	TRBV19	TGTGCCAGCCGACAGTCCGGGGAGCTGTTTTTT	CASRQSGELFF
TRBD2	TRBJ2-5	.	TRBV6-5	TGTGCCAGCAGTTACTCCCCGGGGGGGGCCCAAGAGACCCAGTACTTC	CASSYSPGGAQETQYF
.	TRBJ1-1	once	TRBV28	TGTGCCAGCAGAAGGGACATGAACACTGAAGCTTTCTTT	CASRRDMNTEAFF
.	TRBJ1-3	.	TRBV19	TGTGCCAGTAGGCAGGGGTCTGGAAACACCATATATTTT	CASRQGSGNTIYF
.	TRBJ2-5	.	TRBV2	TGTGCCAGCAGTGACAGGGGAAGAAGAGGGGAGACCCAGTACTTC	CASSDRGRRGETQYF
TRBD1	TRBJ1-1	.	TRBV5-6	TGTGCCAGCTCAGGGGGTTCGAACACTGAAGCTTTCTTT	CASSGGSNTEAFF
.	TRBJ2-3	.	TRBV12-3/TRBV12-4	TGTGCCAGCAGTCCTCTCTTGGATACGCAGTATTTT	CASSPLLDTQYF
.	TRBJ1-2	.	TRBV12-3/TRBV12-4	TGTGCCAGCACCTTGGGACTTTTGAGCGGCTACACCTTC	CASTLGLLSGYTF
.	TRBJ2-2	.	TRBV25-1	TGTGCCACATCCACGTACAGCGGCTCGGGTGGGGAGCTGTTTTTT	CATSTYSGSGGELFF
.	TRBJ1-1	.	TRBV28	TGTGCCAGCAGACCAACAGGGATCAGTGAAGCTTTCTTT	CASRPTGISEAFF
.	TRBJ1-1	.	TRBV3-1/TRBV3-2	TGTGCCAGCAGCCAAGGGTCTGGGGCAGACACTGAAGCTTTCTTT	CASSQGSGADTEAFF
.	TRBJ1-1	.	TRBV10-2	TGCGCCAGCAGTGAGTGGGAGGGCGGAGACACTGAAGCTTTCTTT	CASSEWEGGDTEAFF
.	TRBJ2-1	.	TRBV5-6	TGTGCCAGCAGCCGGCCGAACGGAGCGTCTGGGCAGTTCTTC	CASSRPNGASGQFF
TRBD1	TRBJ1-1	.	TRBV28	TGTGCCAGCAGTCTCGGGACAGGGGGCGGCCAAGCTTTCTTT	CASSLGTGGGQAFF
.	TRBJ1-1	once	TRBV5-1	TGCGCCAGCAGCAGTGATATACCGGGCACTGAAGCTTTCTTT	CASSSDIPGTEAFF
.	TRBJ1-2	.	TRBV19	TGTGCCAGTAGTATAGTCAGAGGGCCAGACGGCTACACCTTC	CASSIVRGPDGYTF
.	TRBJ1-5	.	TRBV9	TGTGCCAGCAGCCCTCAGGGGACCGATCAGCCCCAGCATTTT	CASSPQGTDQPQHF
.	TRBJ2-7	.	TRBV5-1	TGCGCCAGCAGCACGGAGGCGGGTTACGAGCAGTACTTC	CASSTEAGYEQYF
TRBD1	TRBJ2-7	once	TRBV2	TGTGCCAGCAGCGTACCGGGACAGGGCCCCTACGAGCAGTACTTC	CASSVPGQGPYEQYF
.	TRBJ2-5	.	TRBV5-5	TGTGCCAGCAGCTTGACAGGGGAGACCCAGTACTTC	CASSLTGETQYF
.	TRBJ2-5	.	TRBV25-1	TGTGCCAGCAGTGAACATAACCAAGAGATGACCCAGTACTTC	CASSEHNQEMTQYF
.	TRBJ1-1	.	TRBV5-5	TGTGCCAGCAGTCCAGGGGATGAAACTGAAGCTTTCTTT	CASSPGDETEAFF
.	TRBJ1-2	.	TRBV5-4	TGTGCCAGCAGCTTGTACAGGAATAACTATGGCTACACCTTC	CASSLYRNNYGYTF
TRBD1	TRBJ2-3	.	TRBV19	TGTGCCAGTAGTCAAGGACAGGGTGGAGATACGCAGTATTTT	CASSQGQGGDTQYF
.	TRBJ1-5	.	TRBV28	TGTGCCAGCAGTTTGGGGGGGGGAGATCAGCCCCAGCATTTT	CASSLGGGDQPQHF
TRBD2	TRBJ2-7	.	TRBV4-1	TGCGCCAGCAGCCAAGTACTAGCGGGTACCTACGAGCAGTACTTC	CASSQVLAGTYEQYF
.	TRBJ1-2	.	TRBV7-9	TGTGCCAGCAGCTTAGGGGAGGCAGGGATGGAGTATGGCTACACCTTC	CASSLGEAGMEYGYTF
.	TRBJ1-5	.	TRBV19	TGTGCCAGTAGTATTAGGCCGGGGAATCAGCCCCAGCATTTT	CASSIRPGNQPQHF
.	TRBJ2-3	.	TRBV5-1	TGCGCCAGCAGCTTGGGGGAGCGCACAGATACGCAGTATTTT	CASSLGERTDTQYF
.	TRBJ1-5	once	TRBV5-6	TGTGCCAGCAGCCAATGGGGGCGCTGGCCCCAGCATTTT	CASSQWGRWPQHF
TRBD1	TRBJ1-2	.	TRBV9	TGTGCCAGCAGCGCCGGGACAGCTTATAACTATGGCTACACCTTC	CASSAGTAYNYGYTF
.	TRBJ1-2	.	TRBV19	TGTGCCAGCTGGGGCACCGGGACAAACTATGGCTACACCTTC	CASWGTGTNYGYTF
.	TRBJ2-1	.	TRBV30	TGTGCCTGGAGTAGGAGGCAGCACAATGAGCAGTTCTTC	CAWSRRQHNEQFF
.	TRBJ1-5	.	TRBV9	TGTGCCAGCAGCGTAGGAGCCTCAAGTGGCAATCAGCCCCAGCATTTT	CASSVGASSGNQPQHF
.	TRBJ1-3	.	TRBV12-3/TRBV12-4	TGTGCCAGCAGTGGACAAACCGGAAACACCATATATTTT	CASSGQTGNTIYF
.	TRBJ1-1	.	TRBV2	TGTGCCAGCAGTGTCAGGGGTCAGAGGACTGAAGCTTTCTTT	CASSVRGQRTEAFF
.	TRBJ2-2	.	TRBV25-1	TGTGCCAGCAGTGAGCTCCGGACTAACATGCCCGGGGAGCTGTTTTTT	CASSELRTNMPGELFF
.	TRBJ1-2	.	TRBV5-8	TGTGCCAGCAGATCCCGACAAGGCCCCTATGGCTACACCTTC	CASRSRQGPYGYTF
TRBD2	TRBJ2-7	.	TRBV19	TGTGCCAGTACCCCTCTAGCGGGGGCAAGGGAGCAGTACTTC	CASTPLAGAREQYF
TRBD1	TRBJ2-3	.	TRBV9	TGTGCCAGCAGCCCGGGACAGCGCACAGATACGCAGTATTTT	CASSPGQRTDTQYF
.	TRBJ2-7	.	TRBV29-1	TGCAGCGTTGAGGCGGCAGGGAACGAGCAGTACTTC	CSVEAAGNEQYF
.	TRBJ2-3	.	TRBV25-1	TGTGCCAGCAGTTCAACTAGCACTCACACAGATACGCAGTATTTT	CASSSTSTHTDTQYF
.	TRBJ1-1	.	TRBV6-5	TGTGCCAGCAGTTCCGACAGTTACACTGAAGCTTTCTTT	CASSSDSYTEAFF